The T cell receptor beta chain described here comes from a study of CD8+ T cells in alopecia areata. Study results and limitations: Having one nonresponder leaves uncertain how baseline CD8+ expansion relates to response.

The CDR3 contains 14 residues. CDR1 is MNHEY, CDR2 SVGAGI, per germline. Trimming cost V 5 bases and J 6 bases, with 16 bases left between them. The treatment denotes: oral pan-JAK inhibitor, 5-10 mg twice daily. This clone appeared a single time. The antigen is not known. Isolated RNA was reverse transcribed into cDNA used as the sequencing template. Sequenced by immunoSEQ multiplex PCR; TCRdb stores in-frame clones only, minus some. Here the sample spans 150,000 to 200,000 clones, under 80% being singletons. The sequenced sample was CD4+ T cells sorted from blood, obtained between weeks 49 and 50, from a patient treated with tofacitinib. The sequence was collected from a human donor with alopecia areata. The gene calls are TRBV6-5 and TRBJ1-2, with D unresolved. The CDR3 protein is CASSEEGVVDGYTF. The CDR3 DNA is TGTGCCAGCAGTGAGGAGGGTGTAGTCGATGGCTACACCTTC.